The present T cell receptor beta chain was sequenced within a study of T cells in Graves' hyperthyroidism and ophthalmopathy. General study results and limits: Model output signaled ophthalmopathy a median about seven months ahead of onset.

There were TCR beta CDR3 regions amplified from RNA transcripts. HTBI primers were the set used in a first-round RT-PCR of the TCR CDR3. TCRdb independently ran MiXCR on the multiplex PCR reads; one entry per CDR3 protein. In the table there are about 660,000 distinct CDR3 sequences, about 45% of which are singletons. Thyroid ultrasound, orbital computed tomography, clinical symptoms, and serum thyroxine and TRAb underpinned diagnoses. For this clonotype: No antigen is known for it.

Germline V gene data show CDR1 as SGDLS and CDR2 as YYNGEE. After removal of 7 bases from V and 1 base from J, the junction contained 7 bases not matched to a gene. The CDR3 sequence is 15 residues long. This chain joins TRBV9 and TRBJ2-2, with 7 bases fitting TRBD2. Sequences were obtained from peripheral blood or thyroid tissue (not recorded which). The source of this sequence is an adult man with Graves' disease, either hyperthyroidism or ophthalmopathy (not recorded which). The CDR3 DNA reads as TGTGCCAGCGGCAGCGCGGGAGAGAACACCGGGGAGCTGTTTTTT. It translates to CASGSAGENTGELFF.